This entry is about one T cell receptor (beta chain). What it binds is unknown. This sample is part of a study of shared clonotypes between healthy human individuals. CDR3 length equals 15 residues. J was trimmed by 10 bases and V by 2 bases; bases with no gene match: 6. CDR1 is SGHAT, CDR2 FQDESV, per germline (reference sequence). The data were produced by immunoSEQ multiplex PCR, yet TCRdb's version contains in-frame clones alone and is incomplete. Of about 980,000 clones listed, more than 75% are singletons. Overall study results and limits: The study sampled only blood, and tissue repertoires likely differ. Larger estimated richness was generally seen in naive subsets than in memory subsets.

Researchers partitioned CD4+ cells into CD45RA+ naive and CD45RA-negative memory subsets. The sequencing input was memory CD4+ T cells sorted from blood. Subset noted: CD45RA-negative fraction. The V and J genes are TRBV11-1 and TRBJ1-6; TRBD1 matches at 9 bases. The TCR sequence derives from a man aged 18-30 years in good health. The CDR3 DNA reads as TGTGCCAGCAGCTTAAGGGACAGGGTGACCTCACCCCTCCACTTT. This translates into CASSLRDRVTSPLHF.